Listed here are 18 T cell receptor beta chains from one sample, sequenced in a study of cytomegalovirus exposure and HLA in healthy donors. This PCR relied on a set of 60 Vbeta primers and 13 Jbeta primers. The repertoire was sequenced with immunoSEQ multiplex PCR; TCRdb's copy has only in-frame clones and lacks some. This table has 150,000 to 200,000 clones, over 70% appearing once. The source material was PBMCs. All receptors derive from a woman between 50 and 59 years old in good health and CMV-seronegative.

The sample holds one count of this clone. CDR3 sequence: CASSSLARQAFF. CDR3 in DNA: TGTGCCAGCAGTTCCCTAGCGCGGCAGGCTTTCTTT. V and J are TRBV6-5 and TRBJ1-1; D gene unclear. This CDR3 comprises 12 residues. Trimming left V 4 bases short and J 11 bases short, with 14 bases between. Germline CDR1 reads MNHEY; CDR2 reads SVGAGI.

V usage is TRBV28 and J usage is TRBJ2-1; 7 bases are a match to TRBD2. The germline CDR1 and CDR2 sequences are MDHEN and SYDVKM. This CDR3 is built from 14 residues. Germline trimming cut 2 bases from V and 5 bases from J; bases unmatched to any gene: 3. The CDR3 nucleotides read TGTGCCAGCAGTTTAATTGCGGGAGACAATGAGCAGTTCTTC. Translation gives CASSLIAGDNEQFF.

This rearrangement joins TRBV5-4 to TRBJ2-7; 10 nucleotides align to TRBD2. The germline V gene has CDR1 SGHNT and CDR2 YYREEE (reference sequence). Trimming took 4 bases from V and 4 from J; bases not matched to a gene: 8. The length of the CDR3 is 15 residues. DNA of the CDR3: TGTGCCAGCAGCCCGAGCGGGAGGGTAGGATACGAGCAGTACTTC. It yields the protein CASSPSGRVGYEQYF. Together with reference TRBV5-4 and TRBJ2-7, the CDR3 gives the full variable domain: ETGVTQSPTHLIKTRGQQVTLRCSSQSGHNTVSWYQQALGQGPQFIFQYYREEENGRGNFPPRFSGLQFPNYSSELNVNALELDDSALYLCASSPSGRVGYEQYFGPGTRLTVT.

The rearrangement uses TRBV7-6 and TRBJ2-5; 14 bases are a match to TRBD2. The CDR3 totals 18 residues. V dropped 4 bases and J dropped 3; count of bases not matched to a gene: 10. Germline CDR1 is SGHVS and CDR2 is FNYEAQ. CDR3 sequence: CASSSGLAGGRGEETQYF. In DNA form, the CDR3 reads TGTGCCAGCAGCTCCGGACTAGCGGGGGGTAGGGGGGAAGAGACCCAGTACTTC.

This sequence joins TRBV18 and TRBJ2-1, with D hard to call. This CDR3 has 15 amino acids. Germline V gene sequence: CDR1 KGHSH, CDR2 LQKENI. V was clipped by 2 bases and J by 0 bases, with 8 bases between them. The CDR3: CASSPTESSYNEQFF. CDR3 DNA: TGTGCCAGCTCACCAACGGAGAGCTCCTACAATGAGCAGTTCTTC.

This chain joins TRBV6-1 and TRBJ1-3; 9 nucleotides line up with TRBD1. Germline CDR1 MNHNS, CDR2 SASEGT. V shed 7 bases, J shed 4 bases, and the junction held 8 bases outside the gene matches. The CDR3 has 15 residues. DNA for the CDR3: TGTGCCAGCACCCAGGACAGGGGAACCGGAAACACCATATATTTT. Translating gives CASTQDRGTGNTIYF.

This clone came up a few times. The rearrangement uses TRBV19 and TRBJ1-2; 9 bases are shared with TRBD1. Trimming cost V 3 bases and J 3 bases; bases outside gene matches: 5. Germline-derived CDR1 and CDR2 are LNHDA and SQIVND (reference sequence). The CDR3 runs 15 residues. The CDR3 DNA sequence: TGTGCCAGTAGTATTCCGGGACAGGGATACTATGGCTACACCTTC. Its protein is CASSIPGQGYYGYTF.

The chain recombines TRBV4-3 with TRBJ2-5; no definite D call. The V gene's germline CDR1 is LGHNA and CDR2 YSLEER. CDR3 length equals 14 residues. V lost 2 bases to trimming and J lost 2 bases, with 9 bases between them. CDR3 nucleotides: TGCGCCAGCAGCCAAATAGGCGGTCAAGAGACCCAGTACTTC. Translating gives CASSQIGGQETQYF.

Only one count was recorded for this clone. The chain joins TRBV5-1 to TRBJ2-1; 8 bases fit TRBD2. Unmatched junction bases numbered 3, after V lost 4 bases and J lost 0 bases. The CDR3 has 15 amino acids. Germline CDR1 and CDR2: SGHRS and YFSETQ. The CDR3 loop reads CASSPGTSSYNEQFF. The DNA of the CDR3 is TGCGCCAGCAGCCCCGGGACTAGCTCCTACAATGAGCAGTTCTTC.

The chain combines TRBV28 with TRBJ2-3; D perhaps matches TRBD2 (7 bases). V was cut by 4 bases and J by 4 bases, with 24 bases left in between. Germline V gene data show CDR1 as MDHEN and CDR2 as SYDVKM. The CDR3 length is 18 residues. The CDR3 protein is CASSSGGGNRASADTQYF. The CDR3 nucleotides read TGTGCCAGCAGTTCGGGGGGAGGTAACAGGGCATCAGCAGATACGCAGTATTTT.

The genes are TRBV5-1 and TRBJ2-3; TRBD2 matches 7 bases. CDR1 and CDR2 (germline): SGHRS, YFSETQ. This CDR3 is built from 16 residues. The J segment lost 4 bases and the V segment lost 4 bases, leaving 12 bases of the junction unmatched. DNA of the CDR3: TGCGCCAGCAGCCTACCGGCGGGAGCCGGGGCAGATACGCAGTATTTT. Translation: CASSLPAGAGADTQYF.

The chain links TRBV5-1 to TRBJ2-7; 9 nucleotides align to TRBD1. The CDR3 consists of 15 residues. Per the germline V gene, CDR1 is SGHRS and CDR2 is YFSETQ. V shed 3 bases, J shed 1 base, and the junction held 5 bases outside the gene matches. The CDR3 sequence: CASSSPGQGSYEQYF. Here the CDR3 DNA reads TGCGCCAGCAGCTCACCGGGACAGGGTTCCTACGAGCAGTACTTC.

The genes are TRBV5-1 and TRBJ2-7, with D perhaps matching TRBD2 (5 bases). The length of the CDR3 is 14 residues. Germline CDR1 is SGHRS and CDR2 is YFSETQ. V was cut by 4 bases and J by 2 bases, with 13 bases left in between. The DNA for the CDR3 is TGCGCCAGCAGCATCTCAGCGGAAACCTACGAGCAGTACTTC. Amino acids: CASSISAETYEQYF.

V gene TRBV6-6 combines with J gene TRBJ2-7; maybe TRBD1 (5 bases). From germline, CDR1 is MNHNY and CDR2 SVGAGI (reference sequence). V lost 2 bases and J lost 1, with 6 bases in between. The CDR3 is made up of 13 amino acids. CDR3 nucleotide sequence: TGTGCCAGCAGTTACGACAGATCCTACGAGCAGTACTTC. Its protein product is CASSYDRSYEQYF.

The chain joins TRBV5-1 to TRBJ2-3, with D perhaps matching TRBD1 (5 bases). CDR3 length: 14 amino acids. Germline loops: CDR1 SGHRS, CDR2 YFSETQ. Between the trimmed V and J ends, which lost 0 bases and 0 bases, there was a span of 5 bases. CDR3 loop: CASSLGQSTDTQYF. In DNA, the CDR3 is TGCGCCAGCAGCTTGGGACAGAGCACAGATACGCAGTATTTT.

The chain employs TRBV7-9 and TRBJ1-2, with 7 bases aligning to TRBD1. This CDR3 is 17 amino acids long. Germline loops: CDR1 SEHNR, CDR2 FQNEAQ (reference sequence). With V trimmed by 5 bases and J by 2 bases, 14 bases remained unmatched. Here the CDR3 reads CASSAPYPGTANYGYTF. DNA for the CDR3: TGTGCCAGCAGCGCCCCGTACCCCGGGACAGCGAACTATGGCTACACCTTC.

This sequence joins TRBV9 and TRBJ2-7; D is perhaps TRBD1 (6 bases). CDR1 is SGDLS and CDR2 is YYNGEE in the germline V gene. This CDR3 has 15 amino acids. Trimming took 4 bases from V and 2 from J, leaving 16 bases between them. The CDR3 DNA sequence: TGTGCCAGCAGCCGACAGGACGGCCGCCCCTACGAGCAGTACTTC. Its protein is CASSRQDGRPYEQYF.

This rearrangement joins TRBV6-1 to TRBJ2-7, with 8 bases matching TRBD2. Per germline, CDR1 MNHNS and CDR2 SASEGT. The CDR3 covers 14 residues. The V gene end was trimmed by 5 bases and the J gene end by 12 bases; junction bases not matched to a gene: 15. This CDR3 is CASSPTGGGGRPYF. The CDR3 nucleotides are TGTGCCAGCAGTCCCACCGGGGGGGGCGGGAGGCCGTACTTC.